The rows below give T cell receptor beta chains drawn from one sample of a study of cytomegalovirus exposure and HLA in healthy donors. Here immunoSEQ multiplex PCR was the method, and the copy in TCRdb shows in-frame clones only, minus some. The data contain 120,000 or so clones, more than 75% of them singletons. Sequenced: PBMCs. All receptors derive from a woman between 25 and 40 years old in good health and CMV-seropositive. Each CDR3 is given with its conserved first and last residue. A D gene is named only where the DNA matches it firmly. Only some rows state a clone size, as once, few, many or a class for expanded clones.

TRBJ1-2 TRBD1 NA TRBV7-9 TGTGCCAGCAGCTTAGGGACAGGTTTCGATGGCTACACCTTC CASSLGTGFDGYTF
TRBJ1-5 NA NA TRBV28 TGTGCCAGCAGGGGGGCACAGCCCCAGCATTTT CASRGAQPQHF
TRBJ2-6 NA NA TRBV7-9 TGTGCCAGCAGCTTAGTGGCAACTGGGGCCAACGTCCTGACTTTC CASSLVATGANVLTF
TRBJ2-7 TRBD1 NA TRBV4-2 TGTGCCAGCAGCCCCGTAAAGGGGGCAGGGACAGGGGGTTTTCAGCAGTACTTC CASSPVKGAGTGGFQQYF
TRBJ2-7 TRBD1 NA TRBV5-6 TGTGCCAGCAGCTTGGCCGGGACAGGGGGAGAGCAGTACTTC CASSLAGTGGEQYF
TRBJ1-1 NA NA TRBV7-3 TGTGCCAGCAGCTTAAGCCTACGGACTGAAGCTTTCTTT CASSLSLRTEAFF
TRBJ2-3 NA NA TRBV11-2 TGTGCCAGCAGCACCGACAGAGTGTCCACAGATACGCAGTATTTT CASSTDRVSTDTQYF
TRBJ1-1 TRBD1 NA TRBV15 TGTGCCACCAGCGGGGACAGGAGCACTGAAGCTTTCTTT CATSGDRSTEAFF
TRBJ2-1 NA NA TRBV27 TGTGCCAGCAGTTTTGGAGGGAGGTTGTACAATGAGCAGTTCTTC CASSFGGRLYNEQFF
TRBJ2-3 TRBD1 NA TRBV5-1 TGCGCCAGCAGGCGAATTGGGACAGGGGCAGATACGCAGTATTTT CASRRIGTGADTQYF
TRBJ1-2 NA few TRBV6-5 TGTGCCAGCAGTTACTCTCAGTCCTATGGCTACACCTTC CASSYSQSYGYTF
TRBJ2-1 NA NA TRBV7-9 TGTGCCAGCAGCTTAGTTGCGGGGGCGTACAATGAGCAGTTCTTC CASSLVAGAYNEQFF
TRBJ1-4 TRBD1 once TRBV4-2 TGTGCCAGCAGACCCACAGGGGAAGAAAAACTGTTTTTT CASRPTGEEKLFF
TRBJ2-7 NA NA TRBV7-3 TGTGCCAGCAGCCAGGGACCGGGACACTACTACGAGCAGTACTTC CASSQGPGHYYEQYF
TRBJ2-4 NA NA TRBV27 TGTGCCAGCAGTTTAAGGGGTGCTTTAGCCAAAAACATTCAGTACTTC CASSLRGALAKNIQYF
TRBJ2-5 TRBD1 NA TRBV15 TGTGCCACCAGCAGAACAGGGGTCCAAGAGACCCAGTACTTC CATSRTGVQETQYF
TRBJ1-5 TRBD1 NA TRBV18 TGTGCCAGCTCATCGGACAGGGGCGGCAATCAGCCCCAGCATTTT CASSSDRGGNQPQHF
TRBJ2-4 NA NA TRBV2 TGTGCCAGCAGACTAGCCAAAAACATTCAGTACTTC CASRLAKNIQYF
TRBJ1-2 TRBD1 NA TRBV6-5 TGTGCCAGCAGTTACCGGACAGGGAACTATGGCTACACCTTC CASSYRTGNYGYTF
TRBJ1-1 TRBD1 NA TRBV29-1 TGCAGCGTCCGGACAGGGGGTAACACTGAAGCTTTCTTT CSVRTGGNTEAFF
TRBJ1-6 NA NA TRBV5-1 TGCGCCAGCAGCGCCAACATGGAGTCACCCCTCCACTTT CASSANMESPLHF
TRBJ2-7 NA NA TRBV18 TGTGCCAGCTCACCCCTTCAGGGTTGGGGGGTCTACGAGCAGTACTTC CASSPLQGWGVYEQYF
TRBJ1-1 TRBD1 NA TRBV2 TGTGCCAGCCAACAGGGGGGGAACACTGAAGCTTTCTTT CASQQGGNTEAFF
TRBJ1-6 NA NA TRBV30 TGTGCCTGGAGTGTACTCAAGACAGTAAACTATAATTCACCCCTCCACTTT CAWSVLKTVNYNSPLHF
TRBJ2-7 NA NA TRBV7-9 TGTGCCAGCAGCACCGAACTTTCCTACGAGCAGTACTTC CASSTELSYEQYF
TRBJ1-1 TRBD1 NA TRBV16 TGTGCCAGCAGCCAATCGACAGGGTCTGAAGCTTTCTTT CASSQSTGSEAFF
TRBJ2-4 NA NA TRBV9 TGTGCCAGCAGCGCATTTGGGGGCGCGAGCAAAAACATTCAGTACTTC CASSAFGGASKNIQYF
TRBJ2-7 NA NA TRBV27 TGTGCCAGCAGTTTATCGGGGGCTTTCCCATACGAGCAGTACTTC CASSLSGAFPYEQYF
TRBJ2-7 TRBD1 NA TRBV27 TGTGCCAGCAGTCCTTTGGGGACAGAGTCCTACGAGCAGTACTTC CASSPLGTESYEQYF
TRBJ2-7 TRBD1 once TRBV18 TGTGCCAGCTCACCAACCGGGACAGGGGTCGGGGAGCAGTACTTC CASSPTGTGVGEQYF
TRBJ1-1 NA NA TRBV6-1 TGTGCCAGCACGGGGGAAGGGAGGGGAAACACTGAAGCTTTCTTT CASTGEGRGNTEAFF
TRBJ1-2 NA NA TRBV28 TGTGCCAGCAGAACCCCGGCGGGGAACTATGGCTACACCTTC CASRTPAGNYGYTF
TRBJ1-1 TRBD1 NA TRBV19 TGTGCCAGTAGTACTACAGGGGGCACTGAAGCTTTCTTT CASSTTGGTEAFF
TRBJ1-2 TRBD1 few TRBV30 TGTGCCCGTGAACAGGGGGCCTATGGCTACACCTTC CAREQGAYGYTF
TRBJ2-6 TRBD1 NA TRBV14 TGTGCCAGCAGCCAAGAACGGCTGCGGGACAGGGGACGAGGGGCCAACGTCCTGACTTTC CASSQERLRDRGRGANVLTF
TRBJ2-1 NA NA TRBV25-1 TGTGCCAGCAGTGAACCCGGGGGGCGCAATGAGCAGTTCTTC CASSEPGGRNEQFF
TRBJ2-7 NA NA TRBV5-1 TGCGCCAGCAGCCCAATCTTTCCGGGCAGGGTGGGGAAAGAGAACTACGAGCAGTACTTC CASSPIFPGRVGKENYEQYF
TRBJ2-7 NA NA TRBV7-5 TGTGCCAGAAGCGCGGGAAGGCCCAACGAGCAGTACTTC CARSAGRPNEQYF
TRBJ2-7 NA NA TRBV6-5 TGTGCCAGCAGTTACAACTTCCACGAGCAGTACTTC CASSYNFHEQYF
TRBJ2-5 TRBD2 NA TRBV14 TGTGCCAGCAGCTCTAGCGGGGGGGTACAAGAGACCCAGTACTTC CASSSSGGVQETQYF
TRBJ2-5 TRBD1 NA TRBV6-5 TGTGCCAGCAGGGCGGACAGGGTCCAAGAGACCCAGTACTTC CASRADRVQETQYF
TRBJ2-5 NA NA TRBV27 TGTGCCAGCAGGCCGGGGGACGGACGCCAAGAGACCCAGTACTTC CASRPGDGRQETQYF
TRBJ1-5 NA few TRBV2 TGTGCCAGCAGTGAAATGTTTCACATGTTCCAGCATTTT CASSEMFHMFQHF
TRBJ2-7 TRBD1 NA TRBV27 TGTGCCCCTCAGGAGAGGGGACAGAGTAACTACGAGCAGTACTTC CAPQERGQSNYEQYF